The 24 T cell receptor beta chains given below trace back to one sample, sequenced in a study of neurological immune-mediated disorders. TCRdb re-called the 5' RACE reads with MiXCR, one entry per CDR3 protein. The data show 45,000 to 60,000 distinct CDR3 sequences, over 2% seen once. Specimen: PBMCs. The receptors originated from a middle-aged man with multiple sclerosis.

This clonotype was seen many times. This CDR3 is CSASGGRIDAPLHF. In DNA form, the CDR3 reads TGCAGTGCTAGTGGGGGGCGCATTGATGCACCCCTCCACTTT. The chain combines TRBV20-1 with TRBJ1-6, with a weak D call TRBD1 (6 bases). Germline-derived CDR1 and CDR2 are DFQATT and SNEGSKA (reference sequence). The CDR3 is made up of 14 amino acids. The V end lost 3 bases, the J end lost 11 bases, and 17 bases lay between the germline ends.

This clonotype showed up many times. This sequence joins TRBV7-9 and TRBJ2-1; a possible D gene is TRBD2 (6 bases). CDR1 is SEHNR, CDR2 FQNEAQ, per germline (reference sequence). The V gene lost 1 base and the J gene lost 1 base, with 17 bases spanning the gap. The CDR3 sequence is 18 residues long. CDR3 residues: CASSLEPGGVNSYNEQFF. CDR3 coding DNA: TGTGCCAGCAGCTTAGAACCTGGCGGGGTAAATTCCTACAATGAGCAGTTCTTC.

In its sample, this clonotype was seen many times. The genes are TRBV6-6 and TRBJ2-7, with 7 bases matching TRBD1. The CDR3 totals 15 residues. V gave up 6 bases and J gave up 0 bases; unmatched junction bases: 8. Germline CDR1 and CDR2: MNHNY and SVGAGI (reference sequence). The CDR3 spells CASSPDRPLSYEQYF. CDR3 coding DNA: TGTGCCAGCAGCCCGGACAGGCCCCTCTCCTACGAGCAGTACTTC.

This clonotype has a count of ten or more. This chain uses TRBV7-8 with TRBJ2-7; D is unresolved. Germline V lookup: CDR1 SGHVS, CDR2 FQNEAQ. The ends were cut back, 2 bases at V and 7 bases at J, with 12 bases in the middle. There are 13 residues in the CDR3. CDR3 amino acids: CASSLLINGEQYF. In nucleotides, the CDR3 is TGTGCCAGCAGCTTACTCATTAACGGGGAGCAGTACTTC.

This clonotype came up many times. This chain connects TRBV5-1 to TRBJ2-7; no clear D gene. CDR3 length equals 13 residues. The V gene lost 0 bases and the J gene lost 3 bases, with 7 bases spanning the gap. Germline loops: CDR1 SGHRS, CDR2 YFSETQ. CDR3 DNA sequence: TGCGCCAGCAGCTTGGAGCTATACTACGAGCAGTACTTC. As protein: CASSLELYYEQYF.

This clonotype was seen at least ten times. V and J are TRBV28 and TRBJ1-2, with 9 bases lining up with TRBD1. The ends lost 5 bases at V and 6 bases at J; junction bases unmatched: 7. This CDR3 is built from 14 residues. Germline V gives CDR1 MDHEN, CDR2 SYDVKM. The CDR3 loop reads CASSPTGGSHGYTF. The CDR3 nucleotides read TGTGCCAGCAGTCCGACAGGGGGTAGTCATGGCTACACCTTC.

This clonotype was recorded at least ten times. This sequence joins TRBV19 and TRBJ2-7; perhaps TRBD2 as D (6 bases). V lost 7 bases to trimming and J lost 7 bases, with 17 bases between them. The CDR3 is made up of 13 amino acids. The germline CDR1 and CDR2 sequences are LNHDA and SQIVND (reference sequence). The CDR3 bases are TGTGCCAGTACAGGCCAGGGAGCGGGTGAGCAGTACTTC. Amino acid sequence: CASTGQGAGEQYF.

The V call is TRBV3-1, the J call TRBJ1-1; D is perhaps TRBD1 (5 bases). Germline V lookup: CDR1 LGHDT, CDR2 YNNKEL (reference sequence). Trimming shortened V by 0 bases and J by 1 base, and 12 bases separated the two germline ends. The CDR3 runs to 16 residues. The CDR3 here is CASSQDSGRWNTEAFF. The DNA for the CDR3 is TGTGCCAGCAGCCAAGATTCGGGACGGTGGAACACTGAAGCTTTCTTT.

This clonotype was observed many times. V gene TRBV20-1 combines with J gene TRBJ2-2, with D possibly being TRBD1 (5 bases). The CDR3 covers 12 residues. V dropped 5 bases and J dropped 6 bases, with 10 bases sitting between them. In germline, CDR1 is DFQATT, CDR2 SNEGSKA (reference sequence). DNA of the CDR3: TGCAGTGCTGGACAAAGTCCCGGGGAGCTGTTTTTT. It yields the protein CSAGQSPGELFF.

This clonotype was seen many times. The V and J genes are TRBV7-2 and TRBJ2-7; 9 nucleotides line up with TRBD1. This CDR3 contains 13 residues. Germline V gives CDR1 SGHTA, CDR2 FQGNSA. V was clipped by 5 bases and J by 5 bases; unmatched bases: 4. CDR3 nucleotide sequence: TGTGCCAGCAGCCCACAGGGGGCCCACGAGCAGTACTTC. It encodes CASSPQGAHEQYF.

Ten or more counts support this clonotype. This rearrangement joins TRBV20-1 to TRBJ1-6; TRBD1 is a possible D gene (5 bases). The V end lost 6 bases, the J end lost 4 bases, and 13 bases lay between the germline ends. The CDR3 runs to 14 residues. Per germline, CDR1 DFQATT and CDR2 SNEGSKA (reference sequence). DNA of the CDR3: TGCAGTGCGCTCCGGGGCCGATATAATTCACCCCTCCACTTT. Protein product: CSALRGRYNSPLHF.

Many counts were recorded for this clonotype. The chain uses TRBV20-1 and TRBJ2-7, with D possibly being TRBD1 or TRBD2 (6 bases each). V dropped 1 base and J dropped 6 bases, with 19 bases sitting between them. Germline V gene sequence: CDR1 DFQATT, CDR2 SNEGSKA (reference sequence). The CDR3 loop spans 15 amino acids. CDR3 amino acids: CSARGGPGYGGEQYF. The CDR3 coding sequence is TGCAGTGCTAGAGGGGGGCCCGGATACGGGGGCGAGCAGTACTTC.

This clonotype has a count of ten or more. The chain couples TRBV20-1 to TRBJ1-5; D is possibly TRBD1 (5 bases). In germline, CDR1 is DFQATT, CDR2 SNEGSKA (reference sequence). This CDR3 region has 14 residues. V was clipped by 4 bases and J by 2 bases, with 12 bases between them. CDR3 protein: CSATRGEGNQPQHF. CDR3 in DNA: TGCAGTGCTACGAGAGGGGAGGGCAATCAGCCCCAGCATTTT.

For this clonotype: This may arise from a read error, as a much more abundant clone is one base away. This chain joins TRBV20-1 and TRBJ1-1, with D possibly TRBD1 on 6 matching bases. This CDR3 has 13 residues. Germline assignment: CDR1 DFQATT and CDR2 SNEGSKA (reference sequence). Here the CDR3 DNA reads TGCAGGCAAGGGGTCAGGGGGAACACTGAAGCTTTCTTT. This encodes CRQGVRGNTEAFF.

This clonotype has at least ten counts. The chain uses TRBV20-1 and TRBJ2-7; D unresolved. With 4 bases removed from V and 6 bases from J, the gap between germline ends came to 10 bases. Per germline, CDR1 DFQATT and CDR2 SNEGSKA (reference sequence). The CDR3 spans 11 residues. CDR3 protein: CSAILSSEQYF. The CDR3 DNA reads as TGCAGTGCTATCCTGTCCAGCGAGCAGTACTTC.

This clonotype appeared a few times. Just one base apart from a much larger clone, this may be a read error. The chain couples TRBV4-3 to TRBJ1-2; D is undetermined. CDR3 length: 18 amino acids. CDR1 LGHNA and CDR2 YSLEER come from the germline V gene. Between the trimmed V and J ends, which lost 0 bases and 5 bases, there was a span of 22 bases. The CDR3 bases are TGCGCCAGCAGCCAAGAACGGGAAGGGAAGTATAATCCATATGGCTACACCTTC. Amino acids: CASSQEREGKYNPYGYTF.

Ten or more counts support this clonotype. The chain joins TRBV12-3 or TRBV12-4 to TRBJ1-1, with D tentatively TRBD1 (5 bases). The CDR3 is 13 amino acids. Between the trimmed V and J ends, which lost 10 bases and 5 bases, there was a span of 17 bases. CDR3 sequence reads: CATSPPGWTEAFF. CDR3 DNA: TGTGCCACCTCGCCCCCAGGGTGGACTGAAGCTTTCTTT.

This clonotype has at least ten counts. The gene calls are TRBV27 and TRBJ1-1; D is undetermined. V lost 5 bases, J lost 5 bases, and 21 bases lay in between. CDR3 length equals 16 residues. Germline assignment: CDR1 MNHEY and CDR2 SMNVEV (reference sequence). CDR3 DNA: TGTGCCAGCAGTCAAGCCCCTTACCCAGGCGGGACTGAAGCTTTCTTT. Amino acid sequence: CASSQAPYPGGTEAFF.

The table lists this clonotype with many counts. The chain uses TRBV2 and TRBJ2-6; TRBD2 might be the D (7 bases). The V and J ends lost 11 bases and 1 base respectively, with 12 bases between them. This CDR3 region has 14 residues. Germline lookup yields CDR1 SNHLY and CDR2 FYNNEI. CDR3 DNA: TGTGCCGGAAGGGGGGGGTCTGGGGCCAACGTCCTGACTTTC. This sequence encodes CAGRGGSGANVLTF.

Ten or more counts support this clonotype. V usage is TRBV7-2 and J usage is TRBJ2-3; 7 nucleotides line up with TRBD2. J was trimmed by 2 bases and V by 5 bases; bases with no gene match: 10. This CDR3 is built from 16 residues. CDR1 is SGHTA, CDR2 FQGNSA, per germline. CDR3 sequence (DNA): TGTGCCAGCAGCCAAGTGGCGGGGGACCCCACAGATACGCAGTATTTT. It yields the protein CASSQVAGDPTDTQYF.

The table lists this clonotype with many counts. This chain connects TRBV28 to TRBJ2-7, with D perhaps matching TRBD1 (6 bases). Germline assignment: CDR1 MDHEN and CDR2 SYDVKM. The CDR3 is made up of 16 amino acids. V was clipped by 6 bases and J by 0 bases, with 18 bases between them. The CDR3: CASSSSGGQHSYEQYF. The CDR3 region has the DNA TGTGCCAGCAGCTCGTCGGGCGGACAGCACTCCTACGAGCAGTACTTC.

Many counts were recorded for this clonotype. This chain connects TRBV20-1 to TRBJ1-5; no clear D gene. V was pared by 3 bases and J by 2 bases, with 14 bases between. Germline V CDR1 and CDR2: DFQATT, SNEGSKA (reference sequence). This CDR3 has 15 amino acids. CDR3 loop: CSARGSGWGNQPQHF. The CDR3 region has the DNA TGCAGTGCTAGGGGGTCGGGGTGGGGCAATCAGCCCCAGCATTTT.

This clonotype was counted ten times or more. The rearrangement links TRBV29-1 to TRBJ1-3; the D gene is possibly TRBD1 (5 bases). Trimming cost V 7 bases and J 0 bases, with 13 bases left between them. The CDR3 spans 14 residues. CDR1 and CDR2 from the germline V gene are SQVTM and ANQGSEA. This chain's CDR3 is CSAGGGSSGNTIYF. Written as DNA, the CDR3 is TGCAGCGCCGGGGGAGGGAGCTCTGGAAACACCATATATTTT.

This clonotype was counted ten times or more. V usage is TRBV12-3 or TRBV12-4 and J usage is TRBJ2-7; D is perhaps TRBD1 (5 bases). The CDR3 is 14 amino acids. Trimming stripped 3 bases from V and 8 bases from J, with 17 bases between. CDR3 residues: CASSFWVGVRKQYF. The CDR3 DNA sequence: TGTGCCAGCAGTTTCTGGGTAGGGGTGCGTAAGCAGTACTTC.